Reported below is one TCR beta chain. Germline CDR1 and CDR2: SNHLY and FYNNEI. After removal of 6 bases from V and 3 bases from J, the junction contained 10 bases not matched to a gene. The CDR3 length is 15 residues. Data came from immunoSEQ multiplex PCR; TCRdb stores just in-frame clones and leaves some out. The data show roughly 200,000 clones, with about 84% seen just once and about 18% held by the top ten. The Seattle patients, enrolled during active infection, were followed longitudinally. The data were obtained in a study of blood T cell repertoires in COVID-19. About the research overall: Some COVID-19 samples were acute and others convalescent; all came from the United States, Italy and Spain.

The chain employs TRBV2 and TRBJ2-7; 8 bases map to TRBD1. The sample comprised peripheral blood. This receptor was obtained from a person aged 70 to 85 with COVID-19, enrolled during active disease. CDR3 sequence reads: CASSKIGTGHYEQYF. Written as DNA, the CDR3 is TGTGCCAGCAGCAAGATAGGGACAGGACACTACGAGCAGTACTTC.